This T cell receptor (beta chain) was identified during a study of T-cell reconstitution after alpha-beta-depleted transplantation in children. The TCRbeta library was prepared with unique molecular identifiers. TCRdb reprocessed the PCR reads with MiXCR, giving one entry per CDR3 protein. The table records roughly 400,000 distinct CDR3 sequences, 43% of them present only once. V lost 3 bases and J lost 3; bases outside the gene matches: 28. This CDR3 contains 24 residues. Sample: PBMCs, taken before TCRalphabeta/CD19-depleted stem cell transplant. The clonotype was recovered from a girl under 10 years old with aplastic anemia, due to receive a stem cell transplant. The rearrangement joins TRBV12-3 or TRBV12-4 to TRBJ2-4; 11 nucleotides line up with TRBD2. The CDR3 DNA reads as TGTGCCAGCAGTTTTCCCCGAACCTACAAGGATACTAGCGGGAGTCACGGGGGCAAAAACATTCAGTACTTC. Encoded protein: CASSFPRTYKDTSGSHGGKNIQYF.